A selection of T cell receptor beta chains follows, all from one sample in a study of T-cell reconstitution after alpha-beta-depleted transplantation in children. One entry per CDR3 protein, called by TCRdb with MiXCR from the PCR reads. Counted here are about 440,000 distinct CDR3 sequences, approximately 42% occurring once; the ten biggest clones make up roughly a quarter. The sequencing used PBMCs, collected before TCRalphabeta/CD19-depleted stem cell transplant. The origin of the receptors is a girl aged 2 to 9 with aplastic anemia, due to receive a stem cell transplant. Both conserved end residues are part of each CDR3.

V: TRBV7-2; length: 15; J: TRBJ2-7; CDR3: CASSHRVVAGAEQYF
V: TRBV5-1; length: 16; J: TRBJ1-1; CDR3: CASSDGQAIMNTEAFF
V: TRBV7-3; length: 18; J: TRBJ2-1; CDR3: CASSLEGVTGKIYNEQFF
V: TRBV5-1; length: 16; J: TRBJ2-1; CDR3: CASSLLVGSTYNEQFF
V: TRBV20-1; length: 15; J: TRBJ1-1; CDR3: CSARDATGRNTEAFF
V: TRBV29-1; length: 14; J: TRBJ2-5; CDR3: CSVDVQAAGTTQYF
V: TRBV2; length: 14; J: TRBJ2-5; CDR3: CASSGGRAQETQYF
V: TRBV7-2; length: 14; J: TRBJ2-1; CDR3: CASTLGGVYNEQFF
V: TRBV5-1; length: 15; J: TRBJ1-4; CDR3: CASSLLGTDNEKLFF
V: TRBV12-3/TRBV12-4; length: 14; J: TRBJ2-1; CDR3: CASLRLGSRNEQFF
V: TRBV18; length: 15; J: TRBJ2-5; CDR3: CASSPRLPRGETQYF
V: TRBV3-1; length: 16; J: TRBJ2-3; CDR3: CASSQETAGGPRTQYF
V: TRBV29-1; length: 15; J: TRBJ2-1; CDR3: CSVVGQAGSYNEQFF
V: TRBV20-1; length: 12; J: TRBJ1-1; CDR3: CSARKGGQAAFF
V: TRBV7-2; length: 16; J: TRBJ2-5; CDR3: CASSLGVSVYQETQYF
V: TRBV5-1; length: 13; J: TRBJ2-2; CDR3: CASSSGHTGELFF
V: TRBV20-1; length: 15; J: TRBJ2-5; CDR3: CSALLYRVLIETQYF
V: TRBV28; length: 15; J: TRBJ1-1; CDR3: CASSFWEGQNTEAFF
V: TRBV24-1; length: 13; J: TRBJ2-7; CDR3: CATSRGQDYEQYF
V: TRBV6-5; length: 13; J: TRBJ2-7; CDR3: CASSSRWGDEQYF
V: TRBV15; length: 15; J: TRBJ1-5; CDR3: CATSRVADFNQPQHF
V: TRBV11-2; length: 14; J: TRBJ2-7; CDR3: CASSLSAGDYEQYF
V: TRBV5-6; length: 13; J: TRBJ1-1; CDR3: CASSRGDRGSAFF
V: TRBV4-3; length: 16; J: TRBJ2-7; CDR3: CASSQDEETGINEQYF
V: TRBV29-1; length: 14; J: TRBJ2-2; CDR3: CSVQSGIRTGELFF
V: TRBV5-1; length: 15; J: TRBJ2-1; CDR3: CASSKGAGVENEQFF
V: TRBV29-1; length: 15; J: TRBJ1-5; CDR3: CSVTPPGGSNQPQHF
V: TRBV28; length: 15; J: TRBJ2-3; CDR3: CASSPTSYSTDTQYF
V: TRBV20-1; length: 12; J: TRBJ2-7; CDR3: CRAGGADYEQYF
V: TRBV4-1; length: 14; J: TRBJ2-3; CDR3: CASSQVLAEDTQYF
V: TRBV11-2; length: 15; J: TRBJ2-1; CDR3: CASSLMTPSGDEQFF
V: TRBV25-1; length: 13; J: TRBJ2-7; CDR3: CASTGRGAYEQYF
V: TRBV6-5; length: 15; J: TRBJ2-3; CDR3: CASSYSRVRPDTQYF
V: TRBV24-1; length: 12; J: TRBJ2-1; CDR3: CATSDLLNEQFF
V: TRBV9; length: 16; J: TRBJ2-7; CDR3: CASSASLAGASYEQYF
V: TRBV6-2/TRBV6-3; length: 21; J: TRBJ2-7; CDR3: CASSTPTPGTGYQGADYEQYF
V: TRBV20-1; length: 13; J: TRBJ1-2; CDR3: CSARDSRERGYTF
V: TRBV4-1; length: 15; J: TRBJ1-3; CDR3: CASSPGMASGNTIYF
V: TRBV4-2; length: 18; J: TRBJ2-6; CDR3: CASSYRDRGKRVANVLTF
V: TRBV7-2; length: 15; J: TRBJ2-5; CDR3: CASSLGQGRQETQYF
V: TRBV27; length: 12; J: TRBJ2-3; CDR3: CASSLYQGLEYF
V: TRBV4-2; length: 16; J: TRBJ2-1; CDR3: CASSLPRAGGHGEQFF
V: TRBV5-1; length: 16; J: TRBJ2-2; CDR3: CASSLAWQGIGGELFF
V: TRBV7-2; length: 14; J: TRBJ2-1; CDR3: CASRRTNLYNEQFF
V: TRBV12-3/TRBV12-4; length: 14; J: TRBJ1-1; CDR3: CASSLAVSSTEAFF